This T cell receptor (beta chain) was observed in a study of shared clonotypes between healthy human individuals. With respect to this clone: Its antigen remains unidentified.

Assay: immunoSEQ multiplex PCR; the TCRdb copy retains only in-frame clones and omits some. This sample yields approximately 620,000 clones, of which around 97% are seen a single time; roughly 0.05% belongs to the top ten. The CDR3 has 15 residues. Germline CDR1 reads SGHTA; CDR2 reads FQGNSA. V trimming: 2 bases; J trimming: 6 bases; junction bases outside the gene matches: 6. Study-wide results and caveats: In the sorted subsets, rarefaction showed sequencing was incomplete despite large depth.

The source is a woman in her twenties or thirties in good health. The sample taken for sequencing was naive CD4+ T cells sorted from blood. As to subset: CD45RA+ positively selected. This sequence joins TRBV7-2 and TRBJ2-3; 9 positions match TRBD1. The DNA for the CDR3 is TGTGCCAGCAGCTTAACGGGACAGGGAGGGGATACGCAGTATTTT. This sequence encodes CASSLTGQGGDTQYF.